The source of this T cell receptor beta chain is a study of regulatory T cells in long-lasting Graves disease. Study summary: To qualify as persistent, Graves' disease required over 5 years of antithyroid drugs with positive TSH receptor antibodies. Findings and limits, study-wide: It was in persistent disease that TRBV28, TRBJ1-2 and TRBJ2-5 were favored.

Construction of TCR beta libraries relied on iRepertoire HTBI primers and on Arm-PCR targeting CDR3 regions. Methods used by the authors: Across all samples, about 60 TRBV segments and 14 TRBJ segments were identified. Using its own MiXCR run on the multiplex PCR reads, TCRdb lists one record per CDR3 protein. It is TCRdb's table, rather than the study itself, that gives the V and J calls and clone size. The top ten clones hold around 14% of a sample with about half a million distinct CDR3 sequences, 20% to 25% of them seen once. Time point here: persistent/refractory GD, antithyroid drugs over 5 years with positive TRAb. From PBMCs, RNA was extracted and then used to make the TCR library. The CDR3 is 11 amino acids. The germline CDR1 and CDR2 sequences are SQVTM and ANQGSEA. Trimming removed 6 bases at V and 4 bases at J, with 9 bases between. This clonotype was counted ten times or more. Its antigen is not identified.

The sequences come from peripheral blood mononuclear cells (PBMCs), collected when the disease was refractory, from a patient treated with antithyroid drugs. V is TRBV29-1 and J is TRBJ1-1; possibly TRBD1 for D (5 bases). This sequence originates from a female donor with Graves disease. The CDR3 reads CSVSGGTEAFF. The CDR3, as DNA: TGCAGCGTCTCGGGGGGCACTGAAGCTTTCTTT. Combining the CDR3 with reference TRBV29-1 and TRBJ1-1 gives the whole variable domain SAVISQKPSRDICQRGTSLTIQCQVDSQVTMMFWYRQQPGQSLTLIATANQGSEATYESGFVIDKFPISRPNLTFSTLTVSNMSPEDSSIYLCSVSGGTEAFFGQGTRLTVV.